These 10 T cell receptor beta chains were all obtained from the same sample, sequenced in a study of tumor-infiltrating lymphocytes in primary liver carcinoma (dated by TCRdb to between 2016 and 2019). The listed sequencing device is Illumina HiSeq 2500. Using a constant-region primer and ProtoScript II reverse transcriptase, TCRbeta-specific cDNA was reverse-transcribed from 500 ng total RNA. Three nested multiplex PCR rounds, following a slightly modified ARM-PCR procedure, were used to build the TCRbeta libraries. Each of the first two PCR rounds ran for approximately 11 cycles using multiplex TRBV1-TRBV30 forward primers together with a Cbeta reverse primer. The public reads were reprocessed in TCRdb via fastp at Q25 and MiXCR, keeping in-frame beta chains. One record per CDR3 amino acid sequence lists the most common genes and DNA. The sample records about 330,000 distinct CDR3 sequences, almost 65% of which are singletons. In total, the top ten clones hold roughly 6.5% of the sample.

TRIzol reagent was used to extract blood RNA from unsorted whole blood, while the DNeasy Blood & Tissue kit provided the germline DNA. The source material was peripheral blood. Receptor source: a man aged 40-49 years with primary liver carcinoma and hepatitis B virus infection.

A note on this clonotype: Sequence at one end of the junction differs from germline and may be a read error. This sequence joins TRBV24-1 and TRBJ1-1; no firm D call. The CDR3 is made up of 12 amino acids. The germline CDR1 and CDR2 sequences are KGHDR and SFDVKD. DNA for the CDR3: TGTGCCACGAGTGACCCAAACACTGAAGCTTTCTTT. Residues: CATSDPNTEAFF.

In this sample, this clonotype turned up many times. The chain carries TRBV11-1 and TRBJ2-7, with 9 nucleotides matching TRBD1. The germline V gene encodes CDR1 SGHAT and CDR2 FQDESV (reference sequence). This CDR3 is built from 16 residues. The V segment lost 6 bases and the J segment 2 bases; nucleotides outside the gene matches: 11. This CDR3 reads CASSRTAGQGTYEQYF. CDR3 DNA: TGTGCCAGCAGTCGCACGGCCGGACAGGGGACCTACGAGCAGTACTTC.

This chain connects TRBV6-1 to TRBJ2-1, with no clear D. CDR1 MNHNS and CDR2 SASEGT come from the germline V gene. Trimming took off 1 base at V and 0 bases at J, with 13 bases between the two ends. There are 17 residues in the CDR3. The CDR3 is CASSEEESPSSYNEQFF. Here the CDR3 DNA reads TGTGCCAGCAGTGAAGAAGAAAGCCCAAGCTCCTACAATGAGCAGTTCTTC.

About this clonotype: The CDR3 carries no conserved terminal phenylalanine or tryptophan, so it likely arises from a read error. V usage is TRBV5-6 and J usage is TRBJ2-7; possibly TRBD1 or TRBD2 for D (6 bases each). Germline values: CDR1 SGHDT, CDR2 YYEEEE. Trimming stripped 7 bases from V and 6 bases from J, with 17 bases between. The CDR3 has 13 residues. Here the CDR3 reads CASGGGTFCEQYL. DNA of the CDR3: TGTGCCAGCGGGGGCGGGACCTTCTGCGAGCAGTACTTA.

About this clonotype itself: The junction differs from germline at one of its ends, possibly a read error. The CDR3 protein is CVSSSGETEQFF. The CDR3 DNA is TGTGTCAGCAGTTCCGGGGAGACCGAGCAGTTCTTC. This chain joins TRBV28 and TRBJ2-1; possibly TRBD2 for D (5 bases). This CDR3 has 12 amino acids. Germline assignment: CDR1 MDHEN and CDR2 SYDVKM.

A word on this clonotype: One junction end disagrees with the germline gene, perhaps due to a read error. The V gene is TRBV6-5, the J gene TRBJ2-2, with TRBD2 identical over 12 bases. The CDR3 is 16 amino acids. Germline V gene data show CDR1 as MNHEY and CDR2 as SVGAGI. Written as DNA, the CDR3 is TGTGCCAGCATGCCCGGGACTAGCGGGTTCACTGGGGAACTGTTTTTT. It encodes CASMPGTSGFTGELFF.

For this clonotype: At one end the junction does not follow the germline gene, possibly because of a read error. The chain is built from TRBV11-2 and TRBJ2-1; a possible D gene is TRBD2 (6 bases). The V gene's germline CDR1 is SGHAT and CDR2 FQNNGV. The CDR3 contains 16 residues. This CDR3 is CVSNLMSGGIIDEQFF. CDR3 in DNA: TGTGTCAGCAACTTAATGTCGGGCGGGATTATCGATGAACAGTTCTTC.

J is TRBJ2-2 and V is TRBV14; D possibly uses TRBD1 or TRBD2 (5 bases each). V lost 0 bases to trimming and J lost 2 bases, with 10 bases between them. The CDR3 covers 16 residues. Germline V gene sequence: CDR1 SGHDN, CDR2 FVKESK. CDR3 bases: TGTGCCAGCAGCCAAGATGGGGGATTCAACACCGGGGAGCTGTTTTTT. Amino acids: CASSQDGGFNTGELFF.

Concerning this clonotype: A read error is possible here, since a much larger clone lies one base away. This chain joins TRBV6-1 and TRBJ2-1; D unresolved. Germline lookup yields CDR1 MNHNS and CDR2 SASEGT. This CDR3 is built from 13 residues. The CDR3 region has the DNA TGTGCCAGCAGTGAGTCCGGTCGCAATGTGCAGTTCTTC. Amino acid sequence: CASSESGRNVQFF.

The chain uses TRBV19 and TRBJ2-2, with D maybe TRBD2 (5 bases). The CDR3 is made up of 14 amino acids. With 4 bases removed from V and 1 base from J, the gap between germline ends came to 7 bases. The germline V gene encodes CDR1 LNHDA and CDR2 SQIVND (reference sequence). The CDR3 loop is CASSRTRNTGELFF. The CDR3, as DNA: TGTGCCAGTAGTAGAACTAGGAACACCGGGGAGCTGTTTTTT.